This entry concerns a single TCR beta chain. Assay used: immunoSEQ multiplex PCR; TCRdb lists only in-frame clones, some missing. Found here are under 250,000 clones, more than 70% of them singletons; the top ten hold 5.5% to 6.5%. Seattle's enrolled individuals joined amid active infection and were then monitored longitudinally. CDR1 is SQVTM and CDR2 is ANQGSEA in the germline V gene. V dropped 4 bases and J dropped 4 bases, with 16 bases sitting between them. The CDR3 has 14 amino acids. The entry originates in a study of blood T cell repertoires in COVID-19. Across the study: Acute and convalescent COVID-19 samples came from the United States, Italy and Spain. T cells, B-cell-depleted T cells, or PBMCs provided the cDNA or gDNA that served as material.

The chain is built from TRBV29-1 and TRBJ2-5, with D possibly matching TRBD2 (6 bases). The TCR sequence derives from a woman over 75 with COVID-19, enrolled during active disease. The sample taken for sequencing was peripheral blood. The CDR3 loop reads CSVAPSVGGETQYF. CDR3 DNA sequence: TGCAGCGTTGCCCCCTCGGTCGGGGGAGAGACCCAGTACTTC.